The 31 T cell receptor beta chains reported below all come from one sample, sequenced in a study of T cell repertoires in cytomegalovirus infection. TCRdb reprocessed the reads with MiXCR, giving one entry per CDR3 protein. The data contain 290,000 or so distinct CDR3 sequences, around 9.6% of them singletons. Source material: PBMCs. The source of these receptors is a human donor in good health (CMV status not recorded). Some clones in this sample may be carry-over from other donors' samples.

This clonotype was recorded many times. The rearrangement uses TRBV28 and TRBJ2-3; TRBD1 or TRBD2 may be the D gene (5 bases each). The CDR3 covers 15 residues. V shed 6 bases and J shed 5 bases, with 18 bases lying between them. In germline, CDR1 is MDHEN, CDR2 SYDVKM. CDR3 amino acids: CASSGRDRRGDTQYF. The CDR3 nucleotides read TGTGCCAGCAGCGGCCGGGACCGCCGCGGAGATACGCAGTATTTT.

CDR3 sequence reads: CSARGSTDTQYF. The CDR3 region has the DNA TGCAGTGCTAGAGGGTCTACAGATACGCAGTATTTT. The chain recombines TRBV20-1 with TRBJ2-3, with D unresolved. V lost 1 base and J lost 3, with 5 bases in between. The germline CDR1 and CDR2 sequences are DFQATT and SNEGSKA (reference sequence). This CDR3 contains 12 residues.

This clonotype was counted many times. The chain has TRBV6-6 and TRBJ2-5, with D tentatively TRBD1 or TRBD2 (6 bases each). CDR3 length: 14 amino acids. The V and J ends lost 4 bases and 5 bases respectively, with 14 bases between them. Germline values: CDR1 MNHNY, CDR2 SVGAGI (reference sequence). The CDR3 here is CASSSQGGSETQYF. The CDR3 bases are TGTGCCAGCAGTTCACAGGGAGGTTCGGAGACCCAGTACTTC.

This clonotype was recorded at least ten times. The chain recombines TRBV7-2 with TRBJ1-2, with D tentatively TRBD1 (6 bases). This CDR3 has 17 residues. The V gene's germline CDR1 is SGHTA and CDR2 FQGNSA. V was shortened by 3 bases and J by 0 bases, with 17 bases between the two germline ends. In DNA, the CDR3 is TGTGCCAGCAGCTTCAGGGACACCCCAAGTCCTAACTATGGCTACACCTTC. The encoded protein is CASSFRDTPSPNYGYTF.

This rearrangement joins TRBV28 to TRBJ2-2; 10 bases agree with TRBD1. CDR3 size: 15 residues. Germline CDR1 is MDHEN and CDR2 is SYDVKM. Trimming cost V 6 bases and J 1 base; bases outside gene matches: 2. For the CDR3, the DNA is TGTGCCAGCAGGACAGGGGGCGGGAACACCGGGGAGCTGTTTTTT. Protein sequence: CASRTGGGNTGELFF.

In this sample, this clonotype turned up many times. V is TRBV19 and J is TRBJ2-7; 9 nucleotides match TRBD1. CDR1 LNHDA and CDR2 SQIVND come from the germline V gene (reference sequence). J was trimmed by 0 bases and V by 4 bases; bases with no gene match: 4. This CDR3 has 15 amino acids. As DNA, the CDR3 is TGTGCCAGTAGTACCAGGACAGGGGACTCCTACGAGCAGTACTTC. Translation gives CASSTRTGDSYEQYF.

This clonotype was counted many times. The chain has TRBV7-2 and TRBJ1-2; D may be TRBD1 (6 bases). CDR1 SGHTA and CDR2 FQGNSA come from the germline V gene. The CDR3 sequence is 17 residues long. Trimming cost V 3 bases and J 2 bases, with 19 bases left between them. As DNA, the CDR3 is TGTGCCAGCAGCTTTCTACGGGGAGGGACAAGCAACTATGGCTACACCTTC. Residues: CASSFLRGGTSNYGYTF.

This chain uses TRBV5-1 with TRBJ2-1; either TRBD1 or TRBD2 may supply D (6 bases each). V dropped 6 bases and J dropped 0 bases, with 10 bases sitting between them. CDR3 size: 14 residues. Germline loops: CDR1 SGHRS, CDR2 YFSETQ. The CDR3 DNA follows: TGCGCCAGCACGGGGGCAAACTCCTACAATGAGCAGTTCTTC. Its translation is CASTGANSYNEQFF.

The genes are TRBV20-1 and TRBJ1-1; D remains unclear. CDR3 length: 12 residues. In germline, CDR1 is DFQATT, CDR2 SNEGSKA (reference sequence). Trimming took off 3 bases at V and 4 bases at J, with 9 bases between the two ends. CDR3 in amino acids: CSARTLVTEAFF. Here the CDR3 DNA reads TGCAGTGCTAGGACCCTTGTCACTGAAGCTTTCTTT.

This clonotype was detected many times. The CDR3 bases are TGCAGCGTTGATAGGAGACAGCGGAACTATGGCTACACCTTC. Residues: CSVDRRQRNYGYTF. This chain joins TRBV29-1 and TRBJ1-2, with D maybe TRBD1 (5 bases). This CDR3 region has 14 residues. V was clipped by 3 bases and J by 2 bases, with 13 bases between them. The germline V gene encodes CDR1 SQVTM and CDR2 ANQGSEA. The full variable domain, completed using reference TRBV29-1 and TRBJ1-2, is SAVISQKPSRDICQRGTSLTIQCQVDSQVTMMFWYRQQPGQSLTLIATANQGSEATYESGFVIDKFPISRPNLTFSTLTVSNMSPEDSSIYLCSVDRRQRNYGYTFGSGTRLTVV.

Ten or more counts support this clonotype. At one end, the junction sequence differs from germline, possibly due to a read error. As DNA, the CDR3 is TGTGCCAGCAGTGAAGATTCCCTGGGAAACTTC. Translated: CASSEDSLGNF. The chain recombines TRBV2 with TRBJ2-4; D call uncertain. In germline, CDR1 is SNHLY, CDR2 FYNNEI. There are 11 residues in the CDR3.

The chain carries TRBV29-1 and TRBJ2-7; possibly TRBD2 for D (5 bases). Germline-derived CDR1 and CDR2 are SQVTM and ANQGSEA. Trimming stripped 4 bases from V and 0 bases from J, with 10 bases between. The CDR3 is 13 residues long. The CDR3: CSVGAGNSYEQYF. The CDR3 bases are TGCAGCGTTGGAGCCGGGAACTCCTACGAGCAGTACTTC.

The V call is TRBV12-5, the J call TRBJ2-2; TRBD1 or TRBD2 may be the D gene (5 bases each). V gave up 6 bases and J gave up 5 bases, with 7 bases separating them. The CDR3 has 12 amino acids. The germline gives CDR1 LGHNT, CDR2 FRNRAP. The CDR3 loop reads CASGGVTGELFF. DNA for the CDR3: TGTGCTAGTGGGGGGGTTACCGGGGAGCTGTTTTTT.

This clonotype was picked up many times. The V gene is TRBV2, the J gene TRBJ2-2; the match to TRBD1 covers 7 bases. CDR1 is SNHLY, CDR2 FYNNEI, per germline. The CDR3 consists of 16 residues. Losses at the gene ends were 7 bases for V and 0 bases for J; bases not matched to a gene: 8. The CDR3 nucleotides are TGTGCCAGCAAAGTCTCCGGGACAGCGAACACCGGGGAGCTGTTTTTT. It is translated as CASKVSGTANTGELFF.

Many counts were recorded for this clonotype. CDR3 nucleotides: TGTGCCAGCAGTATGTTGTCCTACAATGAGCAGTTCTTC. Protein sequence: CASSMLSYNEQFF. This rearrangement joins TRBV6-2 or TRBV6-3 to TRBJ2-1; D gene ambiguous. The CDR3 covers 13 residues. The V gene lost 5 bases and the J gene lost 1 base, with 6 bases spanning the gap. Looked up from germline, CDR1 is MNHEY and CDR2 is SVGEGT.

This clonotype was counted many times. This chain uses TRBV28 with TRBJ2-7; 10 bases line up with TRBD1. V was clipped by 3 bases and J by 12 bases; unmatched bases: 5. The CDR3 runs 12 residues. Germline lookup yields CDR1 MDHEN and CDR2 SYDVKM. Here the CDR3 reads CASSFDRGPPYV. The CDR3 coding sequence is TGTGCCAGCAGTTTCGACAGGGGGCCCCCGTACGTC.

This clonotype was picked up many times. Written as DNA, the CDR3 is TGTGCCAGCAGTTTACTAGCGGGGGGGGGATACTCCTACGAGCAGTACTTC. Encoded protein: CASSLLAGGGYSYEQYF. The chain carries TRBV12-3 or TRBV12-4 and TRBJ2-7, with TRBD2 identical over 12 bases. This CDR3 spans 17 amino acids. V was clipped by 2 bases and J by 0 bases; unmatched bases: 5.

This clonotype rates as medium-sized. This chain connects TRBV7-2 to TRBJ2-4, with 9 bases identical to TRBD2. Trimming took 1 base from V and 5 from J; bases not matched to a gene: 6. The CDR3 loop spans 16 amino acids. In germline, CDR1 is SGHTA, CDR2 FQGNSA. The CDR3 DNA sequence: TGTGCCAGCAGCTTAGGGCTAGCGGGGCTACAAAACATTCAGTACTTC. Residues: CASSLGLAGLQNIQYF.

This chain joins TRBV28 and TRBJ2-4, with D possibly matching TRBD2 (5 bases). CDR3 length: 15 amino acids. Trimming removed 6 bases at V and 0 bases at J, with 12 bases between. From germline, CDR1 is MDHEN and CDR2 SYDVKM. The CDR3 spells CASRSAVLAKNIQYF. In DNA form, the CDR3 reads TGTGCCAGCAGATCAGCGGTCCTAGCCAAAAACATTCAGTACTTC.

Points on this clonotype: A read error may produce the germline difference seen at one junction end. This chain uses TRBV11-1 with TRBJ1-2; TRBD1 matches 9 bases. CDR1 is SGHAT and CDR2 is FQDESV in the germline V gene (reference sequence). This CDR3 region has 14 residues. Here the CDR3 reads CASVPGTGNSGYTF. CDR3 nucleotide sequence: TGTGCCAGCGTACCCGGGACAGGGAACTCTGGCTACACCTTC.

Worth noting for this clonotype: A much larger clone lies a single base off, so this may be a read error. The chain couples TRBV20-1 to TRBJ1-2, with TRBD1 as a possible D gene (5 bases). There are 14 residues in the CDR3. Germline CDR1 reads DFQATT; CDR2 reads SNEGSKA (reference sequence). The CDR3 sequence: CNAREGRALHGYTF. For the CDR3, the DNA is TGCAATGCTAGAGAAGGCAGGGCGTTACATGGCTACACCTTC.

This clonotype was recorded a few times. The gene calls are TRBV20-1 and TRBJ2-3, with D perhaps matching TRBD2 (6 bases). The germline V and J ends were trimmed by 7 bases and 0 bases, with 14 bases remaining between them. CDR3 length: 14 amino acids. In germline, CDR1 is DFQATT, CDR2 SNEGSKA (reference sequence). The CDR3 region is CSGAGTKSTDTQYF. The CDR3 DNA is TGCAGTGGGGCGGGGACGAAGAGCACAGATACGCAGTATTTT.

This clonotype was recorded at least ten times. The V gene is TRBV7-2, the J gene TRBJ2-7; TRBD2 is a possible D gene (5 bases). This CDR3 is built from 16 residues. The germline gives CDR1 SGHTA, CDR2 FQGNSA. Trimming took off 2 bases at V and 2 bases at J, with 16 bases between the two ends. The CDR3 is CASSLLANAGAYEQYV. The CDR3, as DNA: TGTGCCAGCAGCTTACTAGCCAACGCCGGAGCCTACGAGCAGTACGTC.

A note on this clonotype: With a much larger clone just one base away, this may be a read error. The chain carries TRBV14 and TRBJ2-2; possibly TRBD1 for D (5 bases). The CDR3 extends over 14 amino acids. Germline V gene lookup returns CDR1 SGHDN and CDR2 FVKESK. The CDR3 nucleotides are TGTGGCAGCAGCCTGACAGTGAACACCGGGGAGCTGTTTTTT. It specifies CGSSLTVNTGELFF.

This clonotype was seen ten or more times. CDR3 residues: CAISPGTATYEQYV. The CDR3 DNA reads as TGTGCCATCAGCCCCGGGACAGCGACCTACGAGCAGTACGTC. This rearrangement joins TRBV10-3 to TRBJ2-7; 7 bases line up with TRBD1. After removal of 6 bases from V and 2 bases from J, the junction contained 7 bases not matched to a gene. The CDR3 spans 14 residues. CDR1 is ENHRY and CDR2 is SYGVKD in the germline V gene.

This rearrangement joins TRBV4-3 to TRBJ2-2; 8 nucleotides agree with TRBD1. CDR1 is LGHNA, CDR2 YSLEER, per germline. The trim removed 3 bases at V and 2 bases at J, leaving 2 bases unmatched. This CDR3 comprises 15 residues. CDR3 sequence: CASSQGTGNTGELFF. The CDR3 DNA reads TGCGCCAGCAGCCAGGGGACAGGCAACACCGGGGAGCTGTTTTTT.

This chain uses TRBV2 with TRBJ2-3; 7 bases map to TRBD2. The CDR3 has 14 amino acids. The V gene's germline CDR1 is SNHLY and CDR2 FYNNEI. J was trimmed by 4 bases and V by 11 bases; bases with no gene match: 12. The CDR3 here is CASRRTRNPDTQYF. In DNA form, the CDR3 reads TGTGCCTCCCGCCGGACTAGGAATCCAGATACGCAGTATTTT.

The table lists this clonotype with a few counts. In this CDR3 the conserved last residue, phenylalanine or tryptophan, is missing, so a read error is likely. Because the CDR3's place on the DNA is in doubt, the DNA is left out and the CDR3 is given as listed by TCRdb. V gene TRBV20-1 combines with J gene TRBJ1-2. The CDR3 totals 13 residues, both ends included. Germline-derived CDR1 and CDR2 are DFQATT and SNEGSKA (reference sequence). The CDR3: CSARDPQIVRLLS.

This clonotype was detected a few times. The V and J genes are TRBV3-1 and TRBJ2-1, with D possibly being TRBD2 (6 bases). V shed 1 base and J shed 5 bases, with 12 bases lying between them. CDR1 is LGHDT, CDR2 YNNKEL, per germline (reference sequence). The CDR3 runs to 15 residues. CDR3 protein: CASSQAGVRDNEQFF. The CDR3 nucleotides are TGTGCCAGCAGCCAAGCGGGGGTCCGGGACAATGAGCAGTTCTTC.

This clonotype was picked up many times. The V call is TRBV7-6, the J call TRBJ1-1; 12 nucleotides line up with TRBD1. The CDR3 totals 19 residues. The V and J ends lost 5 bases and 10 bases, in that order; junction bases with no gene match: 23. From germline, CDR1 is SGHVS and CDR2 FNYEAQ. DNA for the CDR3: TGTGCCAGCAGCCCTTCCTCCGGGACAGGGGGCTTAGGAGCAATTGGAGCTTTCTTT. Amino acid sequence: CASSPSSGTGGLGAIGAFF. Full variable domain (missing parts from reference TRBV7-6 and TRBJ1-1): GAGVSQSPRYKVTKRGQDVALRCDPISGHVSLYWYRQALGQGPEFLTYFNYEAQQDKSGLPNDRFSAERPEGSISTLTIQRTEQRDSAMYRCASSPSSGTGGLGAIGAFFGQGTRLTVV.

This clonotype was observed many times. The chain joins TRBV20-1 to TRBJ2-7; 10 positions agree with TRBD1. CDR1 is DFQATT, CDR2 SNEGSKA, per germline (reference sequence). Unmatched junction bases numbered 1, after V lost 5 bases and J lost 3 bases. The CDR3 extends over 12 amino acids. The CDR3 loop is CSAWTGGYEQYF. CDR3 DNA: TGCAGTGCTTGGACAGGGGGCTACGAGCAGTACTTC.